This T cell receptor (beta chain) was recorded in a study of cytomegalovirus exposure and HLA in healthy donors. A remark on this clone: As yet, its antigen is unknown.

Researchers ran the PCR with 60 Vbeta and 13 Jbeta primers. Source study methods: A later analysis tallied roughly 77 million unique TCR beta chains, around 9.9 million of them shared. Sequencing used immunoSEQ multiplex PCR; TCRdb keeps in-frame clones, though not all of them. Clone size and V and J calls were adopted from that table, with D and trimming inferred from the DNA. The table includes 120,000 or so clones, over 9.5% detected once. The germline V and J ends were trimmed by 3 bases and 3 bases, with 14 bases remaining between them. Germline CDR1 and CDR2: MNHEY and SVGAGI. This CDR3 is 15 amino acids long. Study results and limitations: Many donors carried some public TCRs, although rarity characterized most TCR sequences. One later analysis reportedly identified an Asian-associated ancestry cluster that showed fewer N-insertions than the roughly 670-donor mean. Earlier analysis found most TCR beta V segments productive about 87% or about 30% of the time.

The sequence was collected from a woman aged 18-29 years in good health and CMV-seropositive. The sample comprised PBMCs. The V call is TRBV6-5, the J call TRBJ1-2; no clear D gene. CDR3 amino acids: CASSYLGRQYYGYTF. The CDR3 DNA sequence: TGTGCCAGCAGTTATTTGGGCAGACAATACTATGGCTACACCTTC.